The source of this TCR beta chain is a study of cytomegalovirus exposure and HLA in healthy donors. Overall study results and limits: Indistinguishable V segments, including TRBV6-2 and TRBV6-3, were excluded. Later work found that TCR association rates differed between HLA loci; DRB1 had the most and HLA-C the fewest. Apart from CMV serostatus, no immune exposure information was available. Cytomegalovirus association was listed for around 170 TCR beta chains.

Use of 60 Vbeta and 13 Jbeta primers characterized the PCR. Sequenced by immunoSEQ multiplex PCR; TCRdb stores in-frame clones only, minus some. The table lists roughly 140,000 clones, roughly a tenth of them singletons. This clone was found a few times. Antigen specificity is unknown. The CDR3 spans 15 residues. Germline V lookup: CDR1 SGHRS, CDR2 YFSETQ. With 6 bases clipped from V and 1 base from J, the junction kept 5 bases outside the gene matches. This chain connects TRBV5-1 to TRBJ2-3, with TRBD2 matching 10 bases. The sequence came from a male donor in good health and CMV-seronegative. Sequencing was performed on PBMCs. The CDR3 DNA reads TGCGCCAGCACCCTAGCGGGGGAGCGCACAGATACGCAGTATTTT. Its translation: CASTLAGERTDTQYF.